Below, 31 T cell receptor beta chains from the same sample are listed, as sequenced in a study of CD8 T cells in Susac syndrome. An amount of RNA that ranged from roughly 0.45 to 1 ug was reverse transcribed with random hexamers. MiXCR, run by TCRdb on the immunoSEQ multiplex PCR reads, gives a single entry per CDR3 protein. This repertoire shows roughly 110,000 distinct CDR3 sequences, roughly 91% found once; its top ten account for about 0.14%. The sequenced sample consisted of CD4+ T cells from PBMCs. The receptors derive from a human donor in good health.

The chain is built from TRBV6-2 or TRBV6-3 and TRBJ1-1, with D maybe TRBD1 (6 bases). Germline CDR1 MNHEY, CDR2 SVGEGT. Trimming stripped 8 bases from V and 1 base from J, with 14 bases between. The CDR3 loop spans 14 amino acids. CDR3 DNA: TGTGCCAGCTCCTCGGACAGCGCGAACACTGAAGCTTTCTTT. Its translation is CASSSDSANTEAFF.

The chain combines TRBV11-2 with TRBJ2-7; weak D call: TRBD1 (5 bases). V shed 5 bases and J shed 4 bases, with 21 bases lying between them. CDR3 length: 16 amino acids. Germline assignment: CDR1 SGHAT and CDR2 FQNNGV. CDR3 DNA: TGTGCCAGCAGCCCCTTGGGGCCCTCTCCTTTTTACGAGCAGTACTTC. This translates into CASSPLGPSPFYEQYF.

This rearrangement joins TRBV29-1 to TRBJ2-1, with D possibly TRBD1 on 6 matching bases. CDR1 and CDR2 (germline): SQVTM, ANQGSEA. The CDR3 length is 15 residues. Trimming took off 0 bases at V and 2 bases at J, with 11 bases between the two ends. For the CDR3, the DNA is TGCAGCGTTGAAGATCGGGACATGCCCTACAATGAGCAGTTCTTC. This encodes CSVEDRDMPYNEQFF.

This clonotype has just a few counts. This rearrangement joins TRBV27 to TRBJ2-7, with D tentatively TRBD1 (6 bases). The CDR3 runs 14 residues. Deletions cut 4 bases from V and 6 bases from J, with 16 bases between. Per germline, CDR1 MNHEY and CDR2 SMNVEV (reference sequence). The CDR3 nucleotides read TGTGCCAGCAGTTCGAACAACAGGGTACGCGAGCAGTACTTC. Amino acid sequence: CASSSNNRVREQYF.

The rearrangement joins TRBV15 to TRBJ2-1; D ambiguous. The CDR3 is made up of 15 amino acids. V was clipped by 8 bases and J by 6 bases, with 20 bases between them. In germline, CDR1 is LNHNV, CDR2 YYDKDF (reference sequence). In DNA form, the CDR3 reads TGTGCCACCCAGTTCGGGCGACTCGCGGTCAATGAGCAGTTCTTC. This translates into CATQFGRLAVNEQFF.

The chain employs TRBV7-2 and TRBJ2-7, with 9 bases that match TRBD2. Germline values: CDR1 SGHTA, CDR2 FQGNSA. V lost 1 base, J lost 6 bases, and 4 bases stayed unmatched. The CDR3 is 14 residues long. The CDR3 nucleotides are TGTGCCAGCAGCTTAGGCGGGGGGGCTCGCGAGCAGTACTTC. Its protein product is CASSLGGGAREQYF. Together with reference TRBV7-2 and TRBJ2-7, the CDR3 gives the full variable domain: GAGVSQSPSNKVTEKGKDVELRCDPISGHTALYWYRQSLGQGLEFLIYFQGNSAPDKSGLPSDRFSAERTGGSVSTLTIQRTQQEDSAVYLCASSLGGGAREQYFGPGTRLTVT.

The chain carries TRBV4-3 and TRBJ1-1, with D possibly being TRBD1 (6 bases). This CDR3 spans 15 amino acids. Trimming cost V 1 base and J 3 bases, with 12 bases left between them. CDR1 and CDR2 (germline): LGHNA, YSLEER. DNA for the CDR3: TGCGCCAGCAGCCAAGTAGGAGGGGGTGACACTGAAGCTTTCTTT. Protein: CASSQVGGGDTEAFF.

The rearrangement uses TRBV25-1 and TRBJ1-5, with a possible D match to TRBD1 (5 bases). The V and J ends lost 6 bases and 3 bases respectively, with 12 bases between them. The CDR3 has 14 amino acids. CDR1 and CDR2 (germline): MGHDK, SYGVNS. The CDR3 reads CASSIGGLNQPQHF. The CDR3, as DNA: TGTGCCAGCAGCATTGGGGGTCTCAATCAGCCCCAGCATTTT.

J is TRBJ2-7 and V is TRBV7-2, with 7 bases fitting TRBD2. Trimming took 6 bases from V and 7 from J; bases not matched to a gene: 6. This CDR3 is 12 amino acids long. CDR1 is SGHTA and CDR2 is FQGNSA in the germline V gene. The CDR3 spells CASRAGRWEQYF. CDR3 bases: TGTGCCAGCAGAGCGGGACGGTGGGAGCAGTACTTC.

The chain recombines TRBV29-1 with TRBJ1-1; D is ambiguous. This CDR3 is 12 amino acids long. Trimming cost V 8 bases and J 3 bases, with 13 bases left between them. CDR1 and CDR2 from the germline V gene are SQVTM and ANQGSEA. CDR3 DNA sequence: TGCAGCTACACAAGGCCCCACACTGAAGCTTTCTTT. Translation: CSYTRPHTEAFF.

The J gene is TRBJ1-2, the V gene TRBV20-1; D uncertain. The CDR3 extends over 11 amino acids. V gave up 3 bases and J gave up 7 bases, with 9 bases separating them. Germline V CDR1 and CDR2: DFQATT, SNEGSKA (reference sequence). This CDR3 is CSASPDGGYTF. The CDR3 region has the DNA TGCAGTGCTAGCCCCGATGGTGGCTACACCTTC.

V and J are TRBV4-1 and TRBJ2-2; D call uncertain. Germline lookup yields CDR1 MGHRA and CDR2 YSYEKL. V shed 0 bases and J shed 6 bases, with 14 bases lying between them. The CDR3 covers 16 residues. The CDR3 sequence: CASSQEGQSSAGELFF. Written as DNA, the CDR3 is TGCGCCAGCAGCCAAGAGGGTCAGTCTTCGGCCGGGGAGCTGTTTTTT.

The CDR3 coding sequence is TGTGCCAGCAGTTACGTTGAGACCCAGTACTTC. Amino acids: CASSYVETQYF. The V gene is TRBV6-2 or TRBV6-3, the J gene TRBJ2-5; D is unclear. The germline V gene encodes CDR1 MNHEY and CDR2 SVGEGT. V dropped 2 bases and J dropped 5 bases, with 3 bases sitting between them. The CDR3 runs 11 residues.

V is TRBV6-1 and J is TRBJ2-1; 8 bases are shared with TRBD2. In germline, CDR1 is MNHNS, CDR2 SASEGT. The CDR3 runs 16 residues. J lost 0 bases, V lost 6 bases, and 7 bases had no gene match. The CDR3, as DNA: TGTGCCAGCAGACTAACCGGGACTAGCTCCTACAATGAGCAGTTCTTC. Protein sequence: CASRLTGTSSYNEQFF.

This chain uses TRBV20-1 with TRBJ1-5; D remains unclear. Germline assignment: CDR1 DFQATT and CDR2 SNEGSKA (reference sequence). The germline V and J ends were trimmed by 2 bases and 8 bases, with 10 bases remaining between them. The CDR3 contains 12 residues. CDR3 amino acids: CSARRPTEPQHF. The CDR3 DNA is TGCAGTGCTAGACGGCCCACCGAGCCCCAGCATTTT.

This chain links TRBV14 with TRBJ1-2; D might be TRBD1 (6 bases). Trimming removed 2 bases at V and 3 bases at J, with 13 bases between. The CDR3 has 15 residues. The germline V gene has CDR1 SGHDN and CDR2 FVKESK. CDR3 sequence: CASSQTWRGDYGYTF. CDR3 DNA: TGTGCCAGCAGCCAAACTTGGAGGGGGGACTATGGCTACACCTTC. Together with reference TRBV14 and TRBJ1-2, the CDR3 gives the full variable domain: EAGVTQFPSHSVIEKGQTVTLRCDPISGHDNLYWYRRVMGKEIKFLLHFVKESKQDESGMPNNRFLAERTGGTYSTLKVQPAELEDSGVYFCASSQTWRGDYGYTFGSGTRLTVV.

J is TRBJ2-1 and V is TRBV7-6; D could derive from TRBD1 or TRBD2 (5 bases each). This CDR3 region has 14 residues. Germline V gene lookup returns CDR1 SGHVS and CDR2 FNYEAQ. Trimming removed 5 bases at V and 5 bases at J, with 13 bases between. CDR3 in DNA: TGTGCCAGCAGCCCGGGACGGATTGACAATGAGCAGTTCTTC. Residues: CASSPGRIDNEQFF.

CDR3 bases: TGCAGCGTTGGGGGGGAAAACACCGGGGAGCTGTTTTTT. As protein: CSVGGENTGELFF. V usage is TRBV29-1 and J usage is TRBJ2-2; D is perhaps TRBD2 (6 bases). The CDR3 totals 13 residues. Germline CDR1 SQVTM, CDR2 ANQGSEA. V lost 4 bases, J lost 2 bases, and 8 bases lay in between.

V is TRBV6-5 and J is TRBJ1-5, with D hard to call. V was cut by 5 bases and J by 8 bases, with 13 bases left in between. CDR1 is MNHEY, CDR2 SVGAGI, per germline. CDR3 size: 13 residues. CDR3 nucleotide sequence: TGTGCCAGCAGTCTGCGGACGACTAAGCCCCAGCATTTT. As protein: CASSLRTTKPQHF.

V usage is TRBV7-2 and J usage is TRBJ1-2, with 7 positions matching TRBD1. The CDR3 is 15 residues long. V lost 5 bases to trimming and J lost 0 bases; unmatched junction nucleotides: 6. Germline V gene lookup returns CDR1 SGHTA and CDR2 FQGNSA. Here the CDR3 reads CASSRSQGANYGYTF. The CDR3 DNA follows: TGTGCCAGCAGCCGATCCCAGGGGGCTAACTATGGCTACACCTTC. Supplemented by reference TRBV7-2 and TRBJ1-2, the full variable domain reads GAGVSQSPSNKVTEKGKDVELRCDPISGHTALYWYRQSLGQGLEFLIYFQGNSAPDKSGLPSDRFSAERTGGSVSTLTIQRTQQEDSAVYLCASSRSQGANYGYTFGSGTRLTVV.

The chain carries TRBV20-1 and TRBJ1-5; a possible D gene is TRBD1 (5 bases). Germline loops: CDR1 DFQATT, CDR2 SNEGSKA (reference sequence). The CDR3 consists of 14 residues. Trimming took off 3 bases at V and 3 bases at J, with 12 bases between the two ends. Here the CDR3 DNA reads TGCAGTGCTAGGGGTGGGGGTCCCAATCAGCCCCAGCATTTT. Its translation: CSARGGGPNQPQHF.

The rearrangement joins TRBV29-1 to TRBJ1-1; D not certain. Germline values: CDR1 SQVTM, CDR2 ANQGSEA. The germline V and J ends were trimmed by 7 bases and 2 bases, with 14 bases remaining between them. The CDR3 totals 13 residues. CDR3 residues: CSGKGISNTEAFF. CDR3 nucleotides: TGCAGCGGCAAAGGGATATCCAACACTGAAGCTTTCTTT.

The chain couples TRBV27 to TRBJ1-1; D uncertain. This CDR3 has 14 amino acids. In germline, CDR1 is MNHEY, CDR2 SMNVEV (reference sequence). The ends were cut back, 2 bases at V and 4 bases at J, with 11 bases in the middle. This CDR3 reads CASSLEGWSTEAFF. The CDR3 nucleotides read TGTGCCAGCAGTTTAGAGGGTTGGAGCACTGAAGCTTTCTTT.

This chain connects TRBV27 to TRBJ2-6, with D perhaps matching TRBD1 or TRBD2 (5 bases each). The V end lost 4 bases, the J end lost 0 bases, and 7 bases lay between the germline ends. This CDR3 contains 15 residues. The germline CDR1 and CDR2 sequences are MNHEY and SMNVEV (reference sequence). The CDR3 region has the DNA TGTGCCAGCAGTTCGAGGGGCTCTGGGGCCAACGTCCTGACTTTC. Translated: CASSSRGSGANVLTF. The whole variable domain, filled in from reference TRBV27 and TRBJ2-6, reads EAQVTQNPRYLITVTGKKLTVTCSQNMNHEYMSWYRQDPGLGLRQIYYSMNVEVTDKGDVPEGYKVSRKEKRNFPLILESPSPNQTSLYFCASSSRGSGANVLTFGAGSRLTVL.

This chain uses TRBV4-3 with TRBJ1-5; D may be TRBD1 (6 bases). Trimming cost V 2 bases and J 4 bases, with 9 bases left between them. CDR3 size: 14 residues. CDR1 is LGHNA and CDR2 is YSLEER in the germline V gene. The CDR3 bases are TGCGCCAGCAGCCAATCCCAGGGGAATCAGCCCCAGCATTTT. The encoded protein is CASSQSQGNQPQHF.

V gene TRBV24-1 combines with J gene TRBJ2-3, with D hard to call. The CDR3 length is 12 residues. Trimming cost V 4 bases and J 2 bases, with 3 bases left between them. Germline values: CDR1 KGHDR, CDR2 SFDVKD. The CDR3 DNA reads TGTGCCACCAGTGAGTCCACAGATACGCAGTATTTT. Protein sequence: CATSESTDTQYF.

The rearrangement links TRBV6-6 to TRBJ2-1; perhaps TRBD1 as D (6 bases). The CDR3 has 12 amino acids. From germline, CDR1 is MNHNY and CDR2 SVGAGI (reference sequence). V shed 4 bases and J shed 6 bases, with 7 bases lying between them. CDR3 nucleotides: TGTGCCAGCAGTTCAGGGGCCAATGAGCAGTTCTTC. It yields the protein CASSSGANEQFF.

The CDR3 nucleotides read TGTGCCAGCAGCTTTGACAGGGCGGGAGGATCACCCCTCCACTTT. This translates into CASSFDRAGGSPLHF. The V call is TRBV7-2, the J call TRBJ1-6; TRBD1 agrees at 7 bases. V was pared by 3 bases and J by 10 bases, with 9 bases of the junction left unmatched. The CDR3 runs 15 residues. Germline loops: CDR1 SGHTA, CDR2 FQGNSA.

This clonotype has only one observation. The V and J genes are TRBV6-1 and TRBJ1-5; D is perhaps TRBD1 (5 bases). The CDR3 is made up of 15 amino acids. V lost 6 bases and J 6 bases, leaving 18 bases between the germline ends. Germline-derived CDR1 and CDR2 are MNHNS and SASEGT. DNA for the CDR3: TGTGCCAGCAGCCCGGGGCGGCAGTTCTTTCAGCCCCAGCATTTT. This gives the protein CASSPGRQFFQPQHF.

The V gene is TRBV2, the J gene TRBJ2-2; the match to TRBD1 covers 7 bases. The CDR3 loop spans 16 amino acids. V lost 2 bases to trimming and J lost 3 bases; unmatched junction nucleotides: 6. The V gene's germline CDR1 is SNHLY and CDR2 FYNNEI. As DNA, the CDR3 is TGTGCCAGCAGTGAACAGGGACAGTGGGACACCGGGGAGCTGTTTTTT. Its translation is CASSEQGQWDTGELFF.

Regarding this clonotype: Germline and junction disagree at one end, which may indicate a read error. The CDR3 coding sequence is TGCGCCACCAGCAGAGTAAACCGGGACACCAGCTCCTACGAGCAGTACTTC. Amino acid sequence: CATSRVNRDTSSYEQYF. The rearrangement uses TRBV15 and TRBJ2-7; a weak D match, TRBD1 (6 bases). The CDR3 contains 17 residues. Germline lookup yields CDR1 LNHNV and CDR2 YYDKDF (reference sequence).